The T cell receptor (beta chain) described here comes from a study of CD8+ T cells in alopecia areata. Study overall: Those treated were given oral tofacitinib at 5 to 10 mg twice daily.

Concerning this clone itself: Its specificity is unknown.

Following RNA extraction, reverse transcription yielded cDNA that acted as the sequencing template. Sequencing used immunoSEQ multiplex PCR; TCRdb keeps in-frame clones, though not all of them. The data contain 200,000 to 250,000 clones, over 60% of them singletons. Study results and limitations: Persistence in scalp and blood during tofacitinib was observed for many expanded lesional clones.

The sample's treatment: oral pan-JAK inhibitor, 5-10 mg twice daily. As part of sample collection, lesional scalp punch biopsies and peripheral blood were taken from alopecia areata patients. CDR1 and CDR2 from the germline V gene are SQVTM and ANQGSEA. Trimming stripped 7 bases from V and 0 bases from J, with 9 bases between. There are 12 residues in the CDR3. The sample here was CD4+ T cells sorted from blood, taken at week 4, from a patient treated with tofacitinib. The sequence was collected from a human donor with alopecia areata. The gene calls are TRBV29-1 and TRBJ1-1; D ambiguous. This CDR3 is CSARFMNTEAFF. CDR3 coding DNA: TGCAGCGCCCGTTTCATGAACACTGAAGCTTTCTTT.